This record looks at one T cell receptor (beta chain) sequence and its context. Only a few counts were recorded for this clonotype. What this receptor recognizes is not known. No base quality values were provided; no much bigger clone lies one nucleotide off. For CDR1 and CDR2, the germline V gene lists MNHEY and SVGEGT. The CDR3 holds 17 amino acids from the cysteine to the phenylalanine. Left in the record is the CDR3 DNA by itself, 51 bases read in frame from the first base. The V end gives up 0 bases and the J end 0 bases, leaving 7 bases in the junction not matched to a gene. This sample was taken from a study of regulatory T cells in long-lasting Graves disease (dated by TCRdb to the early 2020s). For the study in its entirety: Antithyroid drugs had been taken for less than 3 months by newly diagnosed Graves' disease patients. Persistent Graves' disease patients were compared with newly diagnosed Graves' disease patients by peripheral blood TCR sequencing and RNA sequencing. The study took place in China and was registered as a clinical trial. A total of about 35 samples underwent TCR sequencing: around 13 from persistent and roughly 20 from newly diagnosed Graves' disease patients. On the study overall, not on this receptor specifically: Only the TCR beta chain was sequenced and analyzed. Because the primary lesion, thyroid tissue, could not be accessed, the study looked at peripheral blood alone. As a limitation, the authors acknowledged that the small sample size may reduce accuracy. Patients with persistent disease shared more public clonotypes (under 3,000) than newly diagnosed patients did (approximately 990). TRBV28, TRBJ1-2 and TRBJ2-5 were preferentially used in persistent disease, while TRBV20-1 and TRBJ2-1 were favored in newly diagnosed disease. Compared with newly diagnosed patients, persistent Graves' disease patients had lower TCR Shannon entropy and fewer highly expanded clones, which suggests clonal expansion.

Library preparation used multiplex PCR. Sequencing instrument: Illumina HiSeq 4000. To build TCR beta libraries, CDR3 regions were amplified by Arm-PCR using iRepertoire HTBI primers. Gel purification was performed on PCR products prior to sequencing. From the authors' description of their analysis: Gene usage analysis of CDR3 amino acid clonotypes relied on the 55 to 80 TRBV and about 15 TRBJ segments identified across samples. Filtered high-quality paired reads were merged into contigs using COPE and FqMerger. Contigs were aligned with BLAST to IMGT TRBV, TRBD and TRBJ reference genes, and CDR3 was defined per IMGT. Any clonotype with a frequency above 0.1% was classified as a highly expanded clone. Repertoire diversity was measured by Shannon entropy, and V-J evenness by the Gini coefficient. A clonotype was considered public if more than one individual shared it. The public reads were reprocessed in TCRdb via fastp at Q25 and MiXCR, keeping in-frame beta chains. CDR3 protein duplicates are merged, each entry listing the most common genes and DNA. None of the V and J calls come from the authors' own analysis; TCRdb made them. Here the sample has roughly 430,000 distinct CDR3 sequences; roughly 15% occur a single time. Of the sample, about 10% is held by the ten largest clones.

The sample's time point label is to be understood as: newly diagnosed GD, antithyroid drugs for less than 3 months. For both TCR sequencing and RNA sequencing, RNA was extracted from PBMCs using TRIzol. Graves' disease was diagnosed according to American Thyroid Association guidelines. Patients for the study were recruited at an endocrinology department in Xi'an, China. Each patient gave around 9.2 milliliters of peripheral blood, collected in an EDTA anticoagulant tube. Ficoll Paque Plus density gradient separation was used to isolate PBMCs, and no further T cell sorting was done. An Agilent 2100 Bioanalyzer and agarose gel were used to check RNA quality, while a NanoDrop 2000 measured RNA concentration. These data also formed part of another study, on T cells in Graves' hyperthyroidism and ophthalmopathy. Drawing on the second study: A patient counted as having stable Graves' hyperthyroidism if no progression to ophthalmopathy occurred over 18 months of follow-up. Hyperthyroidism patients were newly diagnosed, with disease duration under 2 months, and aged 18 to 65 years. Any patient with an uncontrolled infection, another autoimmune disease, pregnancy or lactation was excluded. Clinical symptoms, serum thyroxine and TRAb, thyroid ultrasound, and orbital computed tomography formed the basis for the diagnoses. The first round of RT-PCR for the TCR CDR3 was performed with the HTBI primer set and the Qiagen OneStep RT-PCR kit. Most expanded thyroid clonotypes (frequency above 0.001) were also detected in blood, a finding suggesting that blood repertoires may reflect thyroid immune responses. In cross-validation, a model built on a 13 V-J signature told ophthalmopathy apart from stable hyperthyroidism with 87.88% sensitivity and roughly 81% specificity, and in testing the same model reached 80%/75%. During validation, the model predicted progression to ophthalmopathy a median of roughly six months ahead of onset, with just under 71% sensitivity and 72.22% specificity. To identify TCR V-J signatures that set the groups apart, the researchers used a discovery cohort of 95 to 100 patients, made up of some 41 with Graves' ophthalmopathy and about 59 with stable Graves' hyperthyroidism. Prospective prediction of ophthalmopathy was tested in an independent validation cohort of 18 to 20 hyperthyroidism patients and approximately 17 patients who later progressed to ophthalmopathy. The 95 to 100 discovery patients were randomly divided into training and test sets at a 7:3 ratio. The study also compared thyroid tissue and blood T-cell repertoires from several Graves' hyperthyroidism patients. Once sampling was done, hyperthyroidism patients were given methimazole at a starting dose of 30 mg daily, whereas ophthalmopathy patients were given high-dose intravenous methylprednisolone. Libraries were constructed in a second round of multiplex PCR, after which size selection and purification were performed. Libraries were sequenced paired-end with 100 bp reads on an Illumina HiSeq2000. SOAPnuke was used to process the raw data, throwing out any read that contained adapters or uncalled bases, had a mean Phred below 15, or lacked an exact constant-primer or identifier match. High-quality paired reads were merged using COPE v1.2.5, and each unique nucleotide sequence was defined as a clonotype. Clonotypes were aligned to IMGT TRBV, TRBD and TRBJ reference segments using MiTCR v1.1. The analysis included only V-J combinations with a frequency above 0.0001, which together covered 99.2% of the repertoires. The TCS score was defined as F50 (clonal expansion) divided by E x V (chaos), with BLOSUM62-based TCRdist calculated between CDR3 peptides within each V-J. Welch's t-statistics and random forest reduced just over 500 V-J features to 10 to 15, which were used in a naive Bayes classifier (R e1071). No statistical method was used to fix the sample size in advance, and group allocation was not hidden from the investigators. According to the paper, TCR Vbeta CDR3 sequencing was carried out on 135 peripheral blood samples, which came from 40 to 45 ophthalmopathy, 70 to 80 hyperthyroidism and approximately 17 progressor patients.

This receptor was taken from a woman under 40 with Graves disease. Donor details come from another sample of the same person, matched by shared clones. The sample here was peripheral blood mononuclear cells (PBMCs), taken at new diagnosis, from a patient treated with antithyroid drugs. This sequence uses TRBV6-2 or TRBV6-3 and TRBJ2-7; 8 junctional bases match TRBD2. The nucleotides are TGTGCCAGCAGTTACTCGGTAGTAGCGGGAAACTCCTACGAGCAGTACTTC. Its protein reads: CASSYSVVAGNSYEQYF.